The 6 T cell receptor beta chains presented below share a single source sample, sequenced in a study of blood T cell repertoires in COVID-19. TCRdb's table, derived via immunoSEQ multiplex PCR, lists solely in-frame clones and lacks some. The sample has around 300,000 clones, roughly nine tenths seen once. The sample taken for sequencing was PBMCs or T cells enriched from blood (not recorded which). The receptors come from a middle-aged woman who had recovered from COVID-19.

The chain is built from TRBV4-2 and TRBJ2-1, with no clear D. The V end lost 0 bases, the J end lost 3 bases, and 9 bases lay between the germline ends. The CDR3 has 15 amino acids. Germline V gene data show CDR1 as LGHNA and CDR2 as YNFKEQ. As DNA, the CDR3 is TGTGCCAGCAGCCAAGAGTATGGCGGCTACAATGAGCAGTTCTTC. This sequence encodes CASSQEYGGYNEQFF.

This clone came up once. The chain employs TRBV5-5 and TRBJ1-5, with 7 bases identical to TRBD1. V trimming: 4 bases; J trimming: 3 bases; junction bases outside the gene matches: 7. Germline V lookup: CDR1 SGHKS, CDR2 YYEKEE (reference sequence). This CDR3 contains 15 residues. CDR3 amino acids: CASSAAGGLNQPQHF. The DNA for the CDR3 is TGTGCCAGCAGCGCCGCAGGGGGACTCAATCAGCCCCAGCATTTT.

This clone showed up just once. The rearrangement joins TRBV19 to TRBJ2-1; weak D call: TRBD1 (6 bases). CDR1 is LNHDA, CDR2 SQIVND, per germline (reference sequence). The CDR3 extends over 15 amino acids. V shed 6 bases and J shed 4 bases, with 16 bases lying between them. The CDR3 nucleotides are TGTGCCAGTAGCAGTACAGGGATCCGATACAATGAGCAGTTCTTC. This encodes CASSSTGIRYNEQFF.

This clone was found once. The V call is TRBV11-2, the J call TRBJ2-1, with 10 bases matching TRBD2. The ends lost 1 base at V and 6 bases at J; junction bases unmatched: 6. Germline assignment: CDR1 SGHAT and CDR2 FQNNGV. The length of the CDR3 is 16 residues. The CDR3 protein is CASSLGRLAGVNEQFF. Written as DNA, the CDR3 is TGTGCCAGCAGCTTAGGTAGGCTAGCGGGAGTCAATGAGCAGTTCTTC.

The chain combines TRBV19 with TRBJ1-2, with 7 bases identical to TRBD1. CDR1 and CDR2 (germline): LNHDA, SQIVND (reference sequence). The CDR3 loop spans 16 amino acids. The junction had 10 bases not matched to a gene; V was cut back by 4 bases and J by 2 bases. CDR3 loop: CASSTLRDSLNYGYTF. The CDR3 DNA is TGTGCCAGTAGTACCCTAAGGGACAGCCTAAACTATGGCTACACCTTC.

The J gene is TRBJ1-3, the V gene TRBV9, with 8 bases lining up with TRBD1. J was trimmed by 0 bases and V by 4 bases; bases with no gene match: 3. In germline, CDR1 is SGDLS, CDR2 YYNGEE. The CDR3 covers 15 residues. CDR3 coding DNA: TGTGCCAGCAGCCCTGACAGGGGCTCTGGAAACACCATATATTTT. Translated: CASSPDRGSGNTIYF.